The present T cell receptor beta chain was sequenced within a study of blood T cell repertoires in COVID-19. The method was immunoSEQ multiplex PCR; TCRdb's version includes in-frame clones alone and lacks a portion of them. The table records some 380,000 clones, roughly 86% of them present only once. Per germline, CDR1 SGHDN and CDR2 FVKESK. The CDR3 is 15 amino acids. The V end was cut by 4 bases, the J end by 8 bases, with 20 bases between. The J gene is TRBJ1-2, the V gene TRBV14, with D tentatively TRBD1 (6 bases). The source material was PBMCs or T cells enriched from blood (not recorded which). The receptor's source is a man aged 25-45 years who had recovered from COVID-19. The chain's CDR3 is CASSPRQALSSGYTF. In nucleotides, the CDR3 is TGTGCCAGCAGCCCCAGACAGGCATTATCGTCGGGCTACACCTTC. Looking up the rest from reference TRBV14 and TRBJ1-2 gives the full variable domain: EAGVTQFPSHSVIEKGQTVTLRCDPISGHDNLYWYRRVMGKEIKFLLHFVKESKQDESGMPNNRFLAERTGGTYSTLKVQPAELEDSGVYFCASSPRQALSSGYTFGSGTRLTVV.